This is a list of T cell receptor beta chains from one sample in a study of graft-versus-host responses after intestinal transplantation. Data came from immunoSEQ multiplex PCR; TCRdb stores just in-frame clones and leaves some out. The table lists roughly 110,000 clones, around 94% of them singletons. What these receptors recognize is not known. Sequenced material: unstimulated CD4+ T cells sorted from spleen or lymph node cells, taken before transplant. The receptors were sampled from a human donor who was the organ donor for an intestinal transplant. The CDR3 runs from the conserved cysteine through the conserved F or W. Fields, in order: D gene, clone size, V gene, J gene, CDR3 DNA, CDR3 protein. The D gene is left open where the match is weak. Expanded clones get a size class; other rows say once, few or many, or leave the size out.

NA	NA	TRBV10-3	TRBJ1-2	TGTGCCACGCAGGTTAACTATGGCTACACCTTC	CATQVNYGYTF
NA	NA	TRBV29-1	TRBJ2-2	TGCAGCGTGGCCCGGGGACAGAACACCGGGGAGCTGTTTTTT	CSVARGQNTGELFF
NA	NA	TRBV6-1	TRBJ1-1	TGTGCCAGCAGTGAGGGTCAGTGGGTGGCAGCTTTCTTT	CASSEGQWVAAFF
TRBD2	NA	TRBV7-2	TRBJ2-7	TGTGCCAGCAGCTTAGCGGCTAGCGGGACCTACGAGCAGTACTTC	CASSLAASGTYEQYF
NA	NA	TRBV7-9	TRBJ2-6	TGTGCCAGCAGCTTAGACAGGTCTGGGGCCAACGTCCTGACTTTC	CASSLDRSGANVLTF
TRBD1	NA	TRBV28	TRBJ1-4	TGTGCCAGCAGCACCGGGACAGTCATCGAAAAACTGTTTTTT	CASSTGTVIEKLFF
NA	NA	TRBV28	TRBJ2-6	TGTGCCAGCAGTTTACTGGGGTCTTCAGCTCTGGGGGCCAACGTCCTGACTTTC	CASSLLGSSALGANVLTF
NA	NA	TRBV20-1	TRBJ1-4	TGCAGTGCTAGCACTAATGAAAAACTGTTTTTT	CSASTNEKLFF
NA	NA	TRBV20-1	TRBJ1-2	TGCAGTGCTAGGAAGGGGGATGGCTACACCTTC	CSARKGDGYTF
TRBD2	NA	TRBV7-8	TRBJ2-2	TGTGCCAGCAGCTCCCAGCGGGAAATGAACACCGGGGAGCTGTTTTTT	CASSSQREMNTGELFF
NA	NA	TRBV30	TRBJ2-6	TGTGCCTGGAGTGTATTATCGGGATTCTCCTTCTCTGGGGCCAACGTCCTGACTTTC	CAWSVLSGFSFSGANVLTF
TRBD1	NA	TRBV6-1	TRBJ2-4	TGTGCCAGCAGTGATAGGGACAGGGGAGACATTCAGTACTTC	CASSDRDRGDIQYF
NA	NA	TRBV4-2	TRBJ2-1	TGTGCCAGCAGCCAAGATCTTTCAAATGCCCCACGGTACAATGAGCAGTTCTTC	CASSQDLSNAPRYNEQFF
TRBD1	NA	TRBV19	TRBJ2-1	TGTGCCAGTAGTATGCCGGGACAGGGAGGAGATGAGCAGTTCTTC	CASSMPGQGGDEQFF
TRBD1	NA	TRBV30	TRBJ1-2	TGTGCCTGGAGTCGGACAGGTGTATATGGCTACACCTTC	CAWSRTGVYGYTF
TRBD1	NA	TRBV19	TRBJ1-5	TGTGCCAGTAGTATCGTGACAGGGAGGGAGCCCCAGCATTTT	CASSIVTGREPQHF
NA	NA	TRBV18	TRBJ1-3	TGTGCCAGCTCACCCCAACGAGGCGGTAGCTCTGGAAACACCATATATTTT	CASSPQRGGSSGNTIYF
TRBD2	few	TRBV10-1	TRBJ2-7	TGCGCCAGCAGTGAGAGCGGGAGCTCCTACGAGCAGTACTTC	CASSESGSSYEQYF
TRBD2	NA	TRBV25-1	TRBJ2-5	TGTGCCAGCAGTCCGGGGACTAGCGGGCTGCAAGAGACCCAGTACTTC	CASSPGTSGLQETQYF
NA	NA	TRBV6-5	TRBJ2-7	TGTGCCAGCAGTGACACCTACGAGCAGTACTTC	CASSDTYEQYF
TRBD1	few	TRBV6-6	TRBJ1-3	TGTGCCAGCAGTGACAGGGCTCACTCTGGAAACACCATATATTTT	CASSDRAHSGNTIYF
NA	NA	TRBV27	TRBJ2-3	TGTGCCAGCAGTTTATCGTTTGGGCAGGGAACAGATACGCAGTATTTT	CASSLSFGQGTDTQYF
NA	NA	TRBV18	TRBJ2-2	TGTGCCAGCTCACCGACGGGGCTCAGCGGGGAGCTGTTTTTT	CASSPTGLSGELFF
NA	NA	TRBV19	TRBJ2-3	TGTGCCAGTAGTCCCACATTGTTGGTAGCGCAGTATTTT	CASSPTLLVAQYF
TRBD2	NA	TRBV19	TRBJ2-2	TGTGCCAGTAGCTTAGCGGGAGTTAACACCGGGGAGCTGCTTTTT	CASSLAGVNTGELLF
NA	NA	TRBV6-1	TRBJ2-1	TGTGCCAGCAGGGGAGCGGTTTACAATGAGCAGTTCTTC	CASRGAVYNEQFF
NA	NA	TRBV5-1	TRBJ1-5	TGCGCCAGCAGCTCGGGACAACCCAATCAGCCCCAGCATTTT	CASSSGQPNQPQHF
TRBD1	NA	TRBV28	TRBJ2-5	TGTGCCAGCAGTGACAGGGGGCCGGAGGAGACCCAGTACTTC	CASSDRGPEETQYF
NA	NA	TRBV20-1	TRBJ2-3	TGCAGTGAGTCGGCCGTAGATACGCAGTATTTT	CSESAVDTQYF
NA	once	TRBV7-9	TRBJ1-1	TGTGCCAGCAGCTTAGTATTGGTTCCGACTGAAGCTTTCTTT	CASSLVLVPTEAFF
NA	NA	TRBV7-2	TRBJ2-7	TGTGCCAGCAGCGCGCTCCTAGCGTTCGACTACGAGCAGTACTTC	CASSALLAFDYEQYF
NA	NA	TRBV7-2	TRBJ2-5	TGTGCCGGCAGCCGGAGGGGGGTTCAAGAGGCCCAGTACTTC	CAGSRRGVQEAQYF
NA	once	TRBV25-1	TRBJ2-2	TGTGCCAGCAGTGAAATCGCCGGGGAGCTGTTTTTT	CASSEIAGELFF
NA	NA	TRBV11-2	TRBJ1-1	TGTGCCAGCAGCTTAGAAAGAAGCACTGAAGCTTTCTTT	CASSLERSTEAFF
NA	NA	TRBV11-2	TRBJ2-7	TGTGCCAGCAGCTTAGACAGACGCTACGAGCAGTACTTC	CASSLDRRYEQYF
TRBD2	NA	TRBV19	TRBJ2-1	TGTGCCAGTAGTATTCAGACTAGCGGGAGGGCCACTGAGCAGTTCTTC	CASSIQTSGRATEQFF
TRBD1	NA	TRBV15	TRBJ1-2	TGTGCCACCAGCAAGGGACAGAACTATGGCTACACCTTC	CATSKGQNYGYTF
NA	NA	TRBV19	TRBJ1-5	TGTGCCAGTAGTGGGAGGGCTCTATATAGCAATCAGCCCCAGCATTTT	CASSGRALYSNQPQHF
TRBD1	NA	TRBV18	TRBJ2-2	TGTGCCAGCTCACCGTCAGGGACAGGGAACACCGGGGAGCTGTTTTTT	CASSPSGTGNTGELFF
NA	NA	TRBV19	TRBJ1-3	TGTGCCAGTAGTATACTACAGGCTCCTGGAAACACCATATATTTT	CASSILQAPGNTIYF
NA	NA	TRBV6-5	TRBJ2-1	TGTGCCAGCAGTTACTCGGGTTTTGGGGATGAGCAGTTCTTC	CASSYSGFGDEQFF
NA	NA	TRBV5-4	TRBJ2-2	TGTGCCAGCAGCACCGTTCTCCAGGGGGAGCTGTTTTTT	CASSTVLQGELFF
NA	NA	TRBV27	TRBJ2-7	TGTGCCAGCAGGGAACGGGGAAACGAGCAGTACTTC	CASRERGNEQYF
TRBD2	NA	TRBV30	TRBJ2-5	TGTGCCTGGAGTGTATCCGGGAGGGAGGAGACCCAGTACTTC	CAWSVSGREETQYF
TRBD1	NA	TRBV6-5	TRBJ2-7	TGTGCCAGCAGTCGGGACAGGGTTTTATACGAGCAGTACTTC	CASSRDRVLYEQYF
NA	NA	TRBV7-9	TRBJ1-1	TGTGCCAGCAGCCTAGGTTCTTTAGGTAACACTGAAGCTTTCTTT	CASSLGSLGNTEAFF
TRBD1	NA	TRBV5-4	TRBJ2-2	TGTGCCAGCAGCATGGGACAGGGCCCTGCGAACACCGGGGAGCTGTTTTTT	CASSMGQGPANTGELFF
NA	NA	TRBV9	TRBJ2-1	TGTGCCAGCAGCGCCTCAACAGGGTCCAATGAGCAGTTCTTC	CASSASTGSNEQFF
NA	NA	TRBV10-3	TRBJ2-3	TGTGCCATCAAGGACTCAGGGGAAGGGACAGATACGCAGTATTTT	CAIKDSGEGTDTQYF